The 7 T cell receptor beta chains below all came from one sample that was sequenced in a study of blood T cell repertoires in COVID-19. Repertoires were generated with immunoSEQ multiplex PCR, while TCRdb's copy carries only in-frame clones and drops some. The table has roughly 72,000 clones, over 75% seen once. The sample comprised peripheral blood. These TCRs come from a human donor in a cohort sampled during active COVID-19.

The genes are TRBV24-1 and TRBJ2-1; 9 bases are a match to TRBD2. The CDR3 contains 15 residues. Germline CDR1 reads KGHDR; CDR2 reads SFDVKD. The trim removed 6 bases at V and 4 bases at J, leaving 6 bases unmatched. This CDR3 is CATSLAGAGYNEQFF. DNA for the CDR3: TGTGCCACCAGTTTAGCGGGAGCGGGTTACAATGAGCAGTTCTTC.

This clone was observed a single time. The chain employs TRBV5-1 and TRBJ1-5, with TRBD1 matching 7 bases. CDR1 and CDR2 from the germline V gene are SGHRS and YFSETQ. The CDR3 length is 16 residues. V was pared by 0 bases and J by 4 bases, with 7 bases of the junction left unmatched. CDR3 loop: CASSLAPTGFNQPQHF. For the CDR3, the DNA is TGCGCCAGCAGCTTGGCCCCGACAGGGTTTAATCAGCCCCAGCATTTT.

The V gene is TRBV6-1, the J gene TRBJ1-1, with 7 bases matching TRBD1. The CDR3 is made up of 15 amino acids. Germline CDR1 reads MNHNS; CDR2 reads SASEGT. V lost 2 bases, J lost 0 bases, and 3 bases stayed unmatched. The CDR3, as DNA: TGTGCCAGCAGTGAACCCGGGACAGTGAACACTGAAGCTTTCTTT. Translating gives CASSEPGTVNTEAFF.

The J gene is TRBJ1-2, the V gene TRBV5-1; no clear D. Per the germline V gene, CDR1 is SGHRS and CDR2 is YFSETQ. The CDR3 covers 13 residues. V dropped 1 base and J dropped 0 bases, with 4 bases sitting between them. DNA for the CDR3: TGCGCCAGCAGCTTGTCAGCTAACTATGGCTACACCTTC. Its protein product is CASSLSANYGYTF.

The rearrangement joins TRBV14 to TRBJ1-2; D may be TRBD1 (6 bases). Between the trimmed V and J ends, which lost 4 bases and 8 bases, there was a span of 17 bases. The CDR3 loop spans 14 amino acids. From germline, CDR1 is SGHDN and CDR2 FVKESK. CDR3 coding DNA: TGTGCCAGCAGCCGTCAGAGGGGGGGAGGAGGCTACACCTTC. This encodes CASSRQRGGGGYTF.

The chain combines TRBV30 with TRBJ1-6, with 8 bases that match TRBD1. V trimming: 3 bases; J trimming: 5 bases; junction bases outside the gene matches: 6. Germline loops: CDR1 GTSNPN, CDR2 SVGIG (reference sequence). This CDR3 spans 15 amino acids. For the CDR3, the DNA is TGTGCCTGGAGGCTGACAGGGGCTAATAATTCACCCCTCCACTTT. Its translation: CAWRLTGANNSPLHF.

This CDR3 is CASRRLGGAHNEQFF. The CDR3 DNA follows: TGTGCCAGCAGACGTCTCGGAGGGGCCCACAATGAGCAGTTCTTC. The chain links TRBV2 to TRBJ2-1; perhaps TRBD2 as D (6 bases). Trimming stripped 6 bases from V and 5 bases from J, with 17 bases between. The CDR3 has 15 amino acids. Germline CDR1 is SNHLY and CDR2 is FYNNEI.